The next 18 T cell receptor beta chains were all read from a single sample in a study of blood T cells in healthy people across ages. A J-beta primer mix and a sample-barcoded 5' primer were used in a second PCR of about 7 to 11 cycles. TCRdb ran MiXCR on the 5' RACE reads and lists one entry per CDR3 protein. The table includes about 640,000 distinct CDR3 sequences, roughly 50% detected once. Material: blood. These receptors came from a man between 60 and 75 years old in good health.

This clonotype was seen more than once but under ten times. The chain is built from TRBV7-2 and TRBJ2-7; 8 bases are a match to TRBD1. This CDR3 region has 15 residues. Germline CDR1 is SGHTA and CDR2 is FQGNSA. Germline trimming cut 5 bases from V and 0 bases from J; bases unmatched to any gene: 6. As DNA, the CDR3 is TGTGCCAGCAGCCGCTGGGACAGGCCCTCCTACGAGCAGTACTTC. This translates into CASSRWDRPSYEQYF. Drawing the rest from reference TRBV7-2 and TRBJ2-7, the complete variable domain is GAGVSQSPSNKVTEKGKDVELRCDPISGHTALYWYRQSLGQGLEFLIYFQGNSAPDKSGLPSDRFSAERTGGSVSTLTIQRTQQEDSAVYLCASSRWDRPSYEQYFGPGTRLTVT.

The table lists this clonotype with many counts. The rearrangement joins TRBV4-1 to TRBJ2-1; a possible D gene is TRBD1 (5 bases). The germline CDR1 and CDR2 sequences are MGHRA and YSYEKL. The V end was cut by 4 bases, the J end by 2 bases, with 15 bases between. The length of the CDR3 is 16 residues. CDR3 nucleotides: TGCGCCAGCAGCCGTCATGACAGTGGGGCCTACAATGAGCAGTTCTTC. This sequence encodes CASSRHDSGAYNEQFF.

The V and J genes are TRBV12-3 or TRBV12-4 and TRBJ2-1; unclear D gene. V was clipped by 8 bases and J by 6 bases, with 11 bases between them. CDR3 length equals 12 residues. The CDR3 DNA follows: TGTGCCAGCGCTCGGCGGAGCAATGAGCAGTTCTTC. This gives the protein CASARRSNEQFF.

V usage is TRBV20-1 and J usage is TRBJ2-5; D not resolved. V lost 1 base and J lost 5, with 17 bases in between. Germline CDR1 is DFQATT and CDR2 is SNEGSKA (reference sequence). There are 15 residues in the CDR3. CDR3: CSARVPTVGRETQYF. CDR3 sequence (DNA): TGCAGTGCTAGAGTTCCAACAGTAGGCAGGGAGACCCAGTACTTC.

This clonotype came up a few times. The chain is built from TRBV6-2 or TRBV6-3 and TRBJ2-1; D may be TRBD2 (5 bases). CDR3 size: 16 residues. Trimming stripped 6 bases from V and 9 bases from J, with 24 bases between. CDR1 is MNHEY and CDR2 is SVGEGT in the germline V gene. The CDR3 sequence: CASSPLGGGLIGEQFF. The CDR3 nucleotides read TGTGCCAGCAGCCCCCTTGGCGGCGGACTCATAGGTGAGCAGTTCTTC.

The chain combines TRBV10-3 with TRBJ2-1, with 9 bases aligning to TRBD1. Germline V gene lookup returns CDR1 ENHRY and CDR2 SYGVKD. V lost 7 bases and J lost 6; bases outside the gene matches: 7. The CDR3 has 14 amino acids. CDR3 amino acids: CAINAGTGFNEQFF. CDR3 in DNA: TGTGCCATCAATGCAGGGACAGGGTTCAATGAGCAGTTCTTC.

V usage is TRBV4-2 and J usage is TRBJ2-2, with TRBD2 matching over 8 bases. Germline CDR1 and CDR2: LGHNA and YNFKEQ. With V trimmed by 0 bases and J by 0 bases, 6 bases remained unmatched. This CDR3 spans 18 amino acids. CDR3 residues: CASSQDGGGGTNTGELFF. Here the CDR3 DNA reads TGTGCCAGCAGCCAAGATGGCGGCGGGGGGACGAACACCGGGGAGCTGTTTTTT.

The J gene is TRBJ2-7, the V gene TRBV2; D is perhaps TRBD1 (6 bases). This CDR3 has 14 residues. Germline CDR1 reads SNHLY; CDR2 reads FYNNEI. V was cut by 6 bases and J by 6 bases, with 18 bases left in between. CDR3 loop: CASRLLQGVGEQYF. CDR3 DNA: TGTGCCAGCAGACTTCTACAGGGCGTCGGCGAGCAGTACTTC.

V gene TRBV5-4 combines with J gene TRBJ2-7; TRBD1 is a possible D gene (6 bases). The CDR3 extends over 15 amino acids. CDR1 is SGHNT and CDR2 is YYREEE in the germline V gene (reference sequence). The V gene lost 0 bases and the J gene lost 0 bases, with 10 bases spanning the gap. The CDR3 is CASSLVGQSSYEQYF. CDR3 DNA: TGTGCCAGCAGCTTGGTAGGACAGAGCTCCTACGAGCAGTACTTC.

The chain combines TRBV7-2 with TRBJ1-5, with D hard to call. CDR3 length: 16 residues. CDR1 SGHTA and CDR2 FQGNSA come from the germline V gene. Trimming removed 5 bases at V and 2 bases at J, with 16 bases between. The CDR3 region has the DNA TGTGCCAGCAGCCGCACCGGGTATGAGGGCAATCAGCCCCAGCATTTT. Translated: CASSRTGYEGNQPQHF. Based on the CDR3 plus reference TRBV7-2 and TRBJ1-5, the full variable domain is GAGVSQSPSNKVTEKGKDVELRCDPISGHTALYWYRQSLGQGLEFLIYFQGNSAPDKSGLPSDRFSAERTGGSVSTLTIQRTQQEDSAVYLCASSRTGYEGNQPQHFGDGTRLSIL.

Only one count was recorded for this clonotype. The V and J genes are TRBV7-8 and TRBJ1-4; 10 nucleotides align to TRBD1. Trimming took 4 bases from V and 8 from J; bases not matched to a gene: 16. There are 18 residues in the CDR3. Germline loops: CDR1 SGHVS, CDR2 FQNEAQ. CDR3 in amino acids: CASSSRGTGALGGEKLFF. The CDR3 nucleotides are TGTGCCAGCAGCTCCCGTGGGACAGGGGCCTTGGGAGGCGAAAAACTGTTTTTT.

The CDR3 DNA follows: TGTGCCAGCAGCCCCGCTGCTAGCGGGGGGTACCAAGAGACCCAGTACTTC. Translated, it gives CASSPAASGGYQETQYF. This rearrangement joins TRBV5-5 to TRBJ2-5, with 11 bases identical to TRBD2. The germline CDR1 and CDR2 sequences are SGHKS and YYEKEE (reference sequence). Trimming removed 4 bases from V and 0 bases from J; junction bases left unmatched: 8. This CDR3 region has 17 residues.

This chain uses TRBV5-1 with TRBJ2-1, with D perhaps TRBD1 (6 bases). The CDR3 contains 15 residues. Between the trimmed V and J ends, which lost 0 bases and 7 bases, there was a span of 14 bases. CDR1 and CDR2 (germline): SGHRS, YFSETQ. The CDR3 spells CASSLGGQSRNEQFF. Written as DNA, the CDR3 is TGCGCCAGCAGCTTGGGGGGGCAATCGCGGAATGAGCAGTTCTTC.

The J gene is TRBJ2-7, the V gene TRBV9, with TRBD2 identical over 9 bases. CDR1 and CDR2 (germline): SGDLS, YYNGEE. V was clipped by 3 bases and J by 5 bases; unmatched bases: 6. The CDR3 is made up of 14 amino acids. CDR3 amino acids: CASSGGTSSHEQYF. The CDR3 DNA reads TGTGCCAGCAGCGGTGGGACTAGCAGCCACGAGCAGTACTTC.

V gene TRBV12-3 or TRBV12-4 combines with J gene TRBJ2-7; possibly TRBD2 for D (7 bases). CDR3 size: 14 residues. V lost 6 bases and J 3 bases, leaving 15 bases between the germline ends. This CDR3 is CASRGGGSFYEQYF. DNA of the CDR3: TGTGCCAGCAGAGGGGGGGGATCCTTCTACGAGCAGTACTTC.

This chain joins TRBV11-2 and TRBJ2-3; 13 nucleotides align to TRBD2. The ends lost 4 bases at V and 6 bases at J; junction bases unmatched: 22. CDR1 SGHAT and CDR2 FQNNGV come from the germline V gene. This CDR3 comprises 21 residues. The CDR3 loop reads CASSSAPQHRLAGGPPDTQYF. DNA for the CDR3: TGTGCCAGCAGCTCCGCCCCCCAGCACCGACTAGCGGGGGGCCCTCCCGATACGCAGTATTTT.

Points on this clonotype: A much larger clonotype is one base distant, so this may be a read error. This chain links TRBV7-9 with TRBJ1-2, with unresolved D. Germline CDR1 reads SEHNR; CDR2 reads FQNEAQ (reference sequence). The CDR3 runs to 15 residues. The CDR3 DNA is TGTGCCAGCAGCTTAGCCTCAGAGGCCTTCTATGGCCACACCTTC. Translated, it gives CASSLASEAFYGHTF.

CDR3 residues: CSVDRADNEQFF. CDR3 bases: TGCAGCGTTGATCGGGCAGACAATGAGCAGTTCTTC. V is TRBV29-1 and J is TRBJ2-1; D is ambiguous. This CDR3 comprises 12 residues. Deletions cut 3 bases from V and 5 bases from J, with 8 bases between. Germline lookup yields CDR1 SQVTM and CDR2 ANQGSEA.